The following is a TCR beta chain sequence with its context. This sample is drawn from a study of T cell changes during pregnancy in multiple sclerosis. The table came from immunoSEQ multiplex PCR; TCRdb's copy has only in-frame clones and leaves some out. The repertoire has some 80,000 clones, about 93% of them found once; the top ten carry more than 0.8%. Germline assignment: CDR1 SGHRS and CDR2 YFSETQ. The CDR3 is 18 residues long. V shed 4 bases and J 4 bases; nucleotides not matched to a gene: 12. Sequencing was performed on peripheral blood, taken in the first trimester of pregnancy. This chain links TRBV5-1 with TRBJ2-2, with 11 bases matching TRBD1. The TCR comes from a female donor with multiple sclerosis, enrolled in a pregnancy study. CDR3 in DNA: TGCGCCAGCAGCCCAACCGGGACAGGGGGGAGAGGCACCGGGGAGCTGTTTTTT. This sequence encodes CASSPTGTGGRGTGELFF.